The 9 T cell receptor beta chains reported below all come from one sample, sequenced in a study of blood T cell repertoires in COVID-19. The method was immunoSEQ multiplex PCR; TCRdb's version includes in-frame clones alone and lacks a portion of them. The table records about 210,000 clones, roughly 77% of them present only once. Sequencing used PBMCs or T cells enriched from blood (not recorded which). These receptors were obtained from a middle-aged man who had recovered from COVID-19.

The chain is built from TRBV27 and TRBJ1-3, with TRBD1 matching over 10 bases. Germline V gives CDR1 MNHEY, CDR2 SMNVEV (reference sequence). CDR3 length: 15 residues. Unmatched junction bases numbered 4, after V lost 4 bases and J lost 4 bases. This chain's CDR3 is CASSSGQGKGNTIYF. The CDR3 nucleotides are TGTGCCAGCAGTTCGGGACAGGGGAAAGGAAACACCATATATTTT.

This chain links TRBV3-1 (or the pseudogene TRBV3-2) with TRBJ2-1; D unresolved. Germline values: CDR1 LGHDT, CDR2 YNNKEL (reference sequence). Deletions cut 0 bases from V and 5 bases from J, with 11 bases between. The CDR3 has 15 residues. CDR3 nucleotide sequence: TGTGCCAGCAGCCAAGATTCGAGTAGTCACAATGAGCAGTTCTTC. Translation gives CASSQDSSSHNEQFF.

The chain is built from TRBV12-3 or TRBV12-4 and TRBJ1-1; 7 bases align to TRBD1. V dropped 10 bases and J dropped 10; count of bases not matched to a gene: 9. This CDR3 has 11 residues. This chain's CDR3 is CATVIDRVAFF. CDR3 coding DNA: TGTGCCACCGTAATCGACAGGGTAGCTTTCTTT.

V is TRBV6-1 and J is TRBJ2-3, with D possibly being TRBD2 (6 bases). The V and J ends lost 0 bases and 8 bases respectively, with 12 bases between them. The CDR3 totals 14 residues. CDR1 and CDR2 from the germline V gene are MNHNS and SASEGT. CDR3 coding DNA: TGTGCCAGCAGTGAAGCTTCGTGGGGAGGTACGCAGTATTTT. Protein product: CASSEASWGGTQYF.

As for this clone: Other DNA variants within this sample encode the same CDR3. The J gene is TRBJ1-2, the V gene TRBV30; no firm D call. Trimming removed 2 bases at V and 1 base at J, with 8 bases between. Germline assignment: CDR1 GTSNPN and CDR2 SVGIG (reference sequence). This CDR3 is built from 13 residues. The CDR3 region is CAWSLGINYGYTF. In nucleotides, the CDR3 is TGTGCCTGGAGTCTCGGGATTAACTATGGCTACACCTTC.

The chain joins TRBV28 to TRBJ1-4; D gene uncertain. The germline V gene has CDR1 MDHEN and CDR2 SYDVKM. Trimming pared 6 bases from V and 3 bases from J, leaving 11 bases between. The length of the CDR3 is 14 residues. CDR3 region: CASSLNAPNEKLFF. The CDR3 DNA follows: TGTGCCAGCAGCCTAAACGCTCCTAATGAAAAACTGTTTTTT. Looking up the rest from reference TRBV28 and TRBJ1-4 gives the full variable domain: DVKVTQSSRYLVKRTGEKVFLECVQDMDHENMFWYRQDPGLGLRLIYFSYDVKMKEKGDIPEGYSVSREKKERFSLILESASTNQTSMYLCASSLNAPNEKLFFGSGTQLSVL.

This chain links TRBV28 with TRBJ2-7; D ambiguous. This CDR3 has 11 residues. The ends were cut back, 5 bases at V and 7 bases at J, with 9 bases in the middle. Germline V gene sequence: CDR1 MDHEN, CDR2 SYDVKM. The chain's CDR3 is CASSQVREQYF. Here the CDR3 DNA reads TGTGCCAGCAGTCAGGTTAGGGAGCAGTACTTC.

This clone was recorded once. CDR3 in DNA: TGTGCCAGCTCACCGCGGACATCGAACACTGAAGCTTTCTTT. Residues: CASSPRTSNTEAFF. The rearrangement links TRBV18 to TRBJ1-1, with D maybe TRBD1 (5 bases). This CDR3 comprises 14 residues. CDR1 is KGHSH, CDR2 LQKENI, per germline. Between the trimmed V and J ends, which lost 3 bases and 1 base, there was a span of 9 bases.

This clone occurred a few times. The V call is TRBV7-9, the J call TRBJ2-7, with D unresolved. V was cut by 0 bases and J by 4 bases, with 7 bases left in between. The CDR3 spans 13 residues. Germline CDR1 is SEHNR and CDR2 is FQNEAQ (reference sequence). CDR3 sequence: CASSLAPIYEQYF. As DNA, the CDR3 is TGTGCCAGCAGCTTAGCTCCAATTTACGAGCAGTACTTC.